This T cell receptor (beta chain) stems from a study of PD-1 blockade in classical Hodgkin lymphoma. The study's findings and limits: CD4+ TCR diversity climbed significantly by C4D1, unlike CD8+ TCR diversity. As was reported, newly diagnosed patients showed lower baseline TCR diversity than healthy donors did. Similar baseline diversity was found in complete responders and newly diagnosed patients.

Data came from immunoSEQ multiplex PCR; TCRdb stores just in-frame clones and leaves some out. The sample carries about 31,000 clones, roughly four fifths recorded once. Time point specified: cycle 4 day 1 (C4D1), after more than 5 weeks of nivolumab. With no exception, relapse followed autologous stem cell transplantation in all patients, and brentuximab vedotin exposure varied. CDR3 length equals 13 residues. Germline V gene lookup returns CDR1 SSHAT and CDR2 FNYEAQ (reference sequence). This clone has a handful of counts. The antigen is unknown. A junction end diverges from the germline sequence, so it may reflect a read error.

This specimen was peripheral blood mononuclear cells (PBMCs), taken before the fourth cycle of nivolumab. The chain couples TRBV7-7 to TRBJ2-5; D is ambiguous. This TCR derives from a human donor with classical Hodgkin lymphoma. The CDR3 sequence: CASSLVAQETQYF. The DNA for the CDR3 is TGTGCTAGCAGCTTAGTGGCCCAAGAGACCCAGTACTTC.